This T cell receptor (beta chain) appears in the sequencing data of a study of blood T cell repertoires in COVID-19. In the study overall: PBMCs, B-cell-depleted T cells, or T cells provided the cDNA or gDNA that made up the material.

Method: immunoSEQ multiplex PCR; TCRdb's copy keeps in-frame clones and lacks some. Of 50,000 to 80,000 clones listed, 70% to 90% are singletons. V shed 2 bases and J shed 3 bases, with 8 bases lying between them. The CDR3 contains 14 residues. Per the germline V gene, CDR1 is MNHEY and CDR2 is SMNVEV (reference sequence). The J gene is TRBJ2-1, the V gene TRBV27; the D gene is possibly TRBD2 (5 bases). The receptor was isolated from a woman in her thirties or forties who had recovered from COVID-19. The sequencing sample was made of PBMCs or T cells enriched from blood (not recorded which). CDR3: CASSLRRGYNEQFF. The CDR3 coding sequence is TGTGCCAGCAGTTTACGACGGGGCTACAATGAGCAGTTCTTC.